Listed below are T cell receptor beta chains from one sample, sequenced in a study of regulatory T cells in long-lasting Graves disease. TCRdb re-analysed the multiplex PCR reads in MiXCR, keeping a single row per CDR3 protein. Of approximately 440,000 distinct CDR3 sequences in the sample, 15% to 20% are singletons; the top ten hold 10% to 15%. These records were also assigned to another study, of T cells in Graves' hyperthyroidism and ophthalmopathy.

Specimen: peripheral blood mononuclear cells (PBMCs), collected at new diagnosis, from a patient treated with antithyroid drugs. The receptors derive from a man aged 40-50 years with Graves disease. CDR3s include the opening cysteine and the closing phenylalanine or tryptophan. Fields, in order: V gene, D gene, clone size, J gene, CDR3 DNA, CDR3 protein. D genes are given only for firm matches. Each size is once, few or many counts, or a class when the clone is expanded.

>TRBV11-3|NA|many|TRBJ2-7
TGTGCCAGCAGCCATATCAGTGACAGGAGAACCTACGAGCAGTACTTC
CASSHISDRRTYEQYF
>TRBV19|TRBD2|few|TRBJ2-1
TGTGCCAGTAGTTCGGGACTAGCGGGAAGCTCCTACAATGAGCAGTTCTTC
CASSSGLAGSSYNEQFF
>TRBV5-6|TRBD1|many|TRBJ1-2
TGTGCCAGCACCTGGGACAGGGCCTATGGCTACACCTTC
CASTWDRAYGYTF
>TRBV7-2|NA|few|TRBJ2-7
TGTGCCAGCAGCTTAAGCTCCGATTTCAGCTCCTACGAGCAGTACTTC
CASSLSSDFSSYEQYF
>TRBV5-5|TRBD1|many|TRBJ1-5
TGTGCCAGCAGCTTCGGAACAGGGGTTAGCAATCAGCCCCAGCATTTT
CASSFGTGVSNQPQHF
>TRBV18|TRBD1|many|TRBJ2-7
TGTGCCAGCTCAAGGAAACAGGGGCACGAGCAGTACTTC
CASSRKQGHEQYF
>TRBV5-1|NA|many|TRBJ2-3
TGTGCCAGCAGCCTAGGACAGTCTAGCACAGATACGCAGTATTTT
CASSLGQSSTDTQYF
>TRBV30|NA|few|TRBJ2-7
TGTGCCTGGAGTGTACTTCACGAGCAGTACTTC
CAWSVLHEQYF
>TRBV28|TRBD1|many|TRBJ2-5
TGTGCCAGCAGTTCCTCGACAGGGGGAGGTCTGGAGACCCAGTACTTC
CASSSSTGGGLETQYF
>TRBV7-2|TRBD1|many|TRBJ2-7
TGTGCCAGCAGCCTACCCTGGGGGCGGGACAGGTACGAGCAGTACTTC
CASSLPWGRDRYEQYF